The 32 T cell receptor beta chains below come from one sample, sequenced in a study of cytomegalovirus exposure and HLA in healthy donors (TCRdb year 2017). Library creation used the immunoSEQ multiplex PCR assay. A mixture of 60 forward primers for TCR Vbeta segments and 13 reverse primers for TCR Jbeta segments was used in the multiplex PCR. TCRdb retrieved this table from immuneACCESS and kept in-frame rearrangements only. Not all clones are present; in checked studies, unresolved V genes account for under half, and no reason is known for the remainder. Counted in this sample were 90,000 to 100,000 clones; around three quarters of them appeared once. Of the sample, 1.5% to 2% falls within the top ten clones. Sample: PBMCs. These receptors all come from a man aged 40-49 years in good health and CMV-seronegative.

The rearrangement uses TRBV28 and TRBJ1-6, with D tentatively TRBD1 (5 bases). The CDR3 covers 12 residues. Germline-derived CDR1 and CDR2 are MDHEN and SYDVKM. Trimming cost V 6 bases and J 18 bases, with 18 bases left between them. The CDR3: CASSRAWGDDHF. The CDR3 region has the DNA TGTGCCAGCAGCCGGGCGTGGGGGGACGACCACTTT.

This CDR3 is CASSFSGQGNTEAFF. The CDR3 DNA is TGCGCCAGCAGCTTTAGCGGACAGGGCAACACTGAAGCTTTCTTT. This chain joins TRBV5-1 and TRBJ1-1; 8 nucleotides line up with TRBD1. The CDR3 spans 15 residues. The V and J ends lost 2 bases and 2 bases, in that order; junction bases with no gene match: 5. Germline-derived CDR1 and CDR2 are SGHRS and YFSETQ. Supplemented by reference TRBV5-1 and TRBJ1-1, the full variable domain reads KAGVTQTPRYLIKTRGQQVTLSCSPISGHRSVSWYQQTPGQGLQFLFEYFSETQRNKGNFPGRFSGRQFSNSRSEMNVSTLELGDSALYLCASSFSGQGNTEAFFGQGTRLTVV.

The V call is TRBV4-3, the J call TRBJ2-1; 12 bases are shared with TRBD2. V dropped 2 bases and J dropped 9; count of bases not matched to a gene: 8. This CDR3 has 16 amino acids. Per germline, CDR1 LGHNA and CDR2 YSLEER. CDR3 sequence (DNA): TGCGCCAGCAGCCAACAGCCCCTAGCGGGAGGGATTGAGCAGTTCTTC. Its translation is CASSQQPLAGGIEQFF.

This sequence joins TRBV7-8 and TRBJ2-7; TRBD2 agrees at 11 bases. Per germline, CDR1 SGHVS and CDR2 FQNEAQ. The CDR3 is 15 residues long. V gave up 5 bases and J gave up 2 bases; unmatched junction bases: 5. The CDR3 nucleotides are TGTGCCAGCAGCGTCCGACTAGCGGGGACCTACGAGCAGTACTTC. This encodes CASSVRLAGTYEQYF.

This clone was counted between two and nine times. The chain joins TRBV9 to TRBJ2-7; D is possibly TRBD2 (5 bases). The CDR3 contains 14 residues. Looked up from germline, CDR1 is SGDLS and CDR2 is YYNGEE. Trimming left V 4 bases short and J 2 bases short, with 13 bases between. In nucleotides, the CDR3 is TGTGCCAGCAGCCCTCGGGGTTTAACCTACGAGCAGTACTTC. Translation gives CASSPRGLTYEQYF. Together with reference TRBV9 and TRBJ2-7, the CDR3 gives the full variable domain: DSGVTQTPKHLITATGQRVTLRCSPRSGDLSVYWYQQSLDQGLQFLIQYYNGEERAKGNILERFSAQQFPDLHSELNLSSLELGDSALYFCASSPRGLTYEQYFGPGTRLTVT.

As to this clone: A junction boundary mismatches the germline segment, possibly from a read error. This sequence joins TRBV7-9 and TRBJ1-5, with 7 nucleotides matching TRBD1. The germline CDR1 and CDR2 sequences are SEHNR and FQNEAQ (reference sequence). This CDR3 is 15 amino acids long. Here the CDR3 DNA reads TGTTCCAGCAGCCCAACGGGGACAGCCCACGAGCCCCAGCATTTT. Protein product: CSSSPTGTAHEPQHF.

The V call is TRBV2, the J call TRBJ2-2; D is possibly TRBD2 (6 bases). Germline-derived CDR1 and CDR2 are SNHLY and FYNNEI. This CDR3 region has 14 residues. Trimming pared 6 bases from V and 3 bases from J, leaving 11 bases between. In DNA, the CDR3 is TGTGCCAGCAGATCTAGCGACTACACCGGGGAGCTGTTTTTT. As protein: CASRSSDYTGELFF.

There are a few counts of this clone. This chain joins TRBV20-1 and TRBJ2-7; D unclear. Germline-derived CDR1 and CDR2 are DFQATT and SNEGSKA (reference sequence). Trimming took off 1 base at V and 7 bases at J, with 8 bases between the two ends. This CDR3 contains 11 residues. The CDR3 loop is CSARVLVEQYF. The CDR3 DNA is TGCAGTGCTAGAGTATTAGTAGAGCAGTACTTC.

This CDR3 reads CAWSTGTGVQPQHF. DNA for the CDR3: TGTGCCTGGTCAACCGGGACAGGGGTTCAGCCCCAGCATTTT. The V and J genes are TRBV30 and TRBJ1-5, with 10 bases lining up with TRBD1. The J segment lost 6 bases and the V segment lost 5 bases, leaving 7 bases of the junction unmatched. CDR3 length: 14 residues. Germline-derived CDR1 and CDR2 are GTSNPN and SVGIG (reference sequence).

The chain is built from TRBV4-1 and TRBJ1-1; D gene ambiguous. Trimming cost V 0 bases and J 8 bases, with 10 bases left between them. Looked up from germline, CDR1 is MGHRA and CDR2 is YSYEKL. CDR3 size: 13 residues. The chain's CDR3 is CASSQDRRREAFF. CDR3 DNA sequence: TGCGCCAGCAGCCAAGATCGGAGAAGGGAAGCTTTCTTT.

This clone was counted once. This chain links TRBV14 with TRBJ1-5, with 9 nucleotides matching TRBD1. Trimming at V came to 2 bases and at J to 7 bases, leaving 0 bases not matched to a gene. The germline V gene encodes CDR1 SGHDN and CDR2 FVKESK. The CDR3 sequence is 13 residues long. CDR3 amino acids: CASSQTGGQPQHF. The CDR3 DNA reads as TGTGCCAGCAGCCAAACAGGGGGCCAGCCCCAGCATTTT.

The rearrangement joins TRBV7-2 to TRBJ2-5; 12 nucleotides match TRBD2. The last part of the DNA fits TRBJ2-7 better; the J call may be wrong. The CDR3 is 19 amino acids. Germline V CDR1 and CDR2: SGHTA, FQGNSA. The chain's CDR3 is CASSLERLAGDQGSYEQYF. Written as DNA, the CDR3 is TGTGCCAGCAGCTTAGAAAGACTAGCGGGAGATCAAGGTTCCTACGAGCAGTACTTC.

The V and J genes are TRBV7-9 and TRBJ2-1, with D maybe TRBD2 (6 bases). The CDR3 consists of 15 residues. Germline-derived CDR1 and CDR2 are SEHNR and FQNEAQ (reference sequence). Trimming stripped 5 bases from V and 8 bases from J, with 19 bases between. CDR3 loop: CASSIQPVGGHEQFF. For the CDR3, the DNA is TGTGCCAGCAGCATTCAGCCCGTAGGAGGGCATGAGCAGTTCTTC.

This clone has more than one count but fewer than ten. The V gene is TRBV19, the J gene TRBJ2-5; 7 bases fit TRBD1. Unmatched junction bases numbered 2, after V lost 6 bases and J lost 4 bases. CDR1 and CDR2 (germline): LNHDA, SQIVND (reference sequence). The CDR3 spans 12 residues. For the CDR3, the DNA is TGTGCCAGTAGAAACAGGGGAGAGACCCAGTACTTC. Amino acid sequence: CASRNRGETQYF.

This clone was found a few times. V gene TRBV5-5 combines with J gene TRBJ1-3; 7 bases agree with TRBD1. This CDR3 is 14 amino acids long. CDR1 and CDR2 from the germline V gene are SGHKS and YYEKEE (reference sequence). V shed 4 bases and J 7 bases; nucleotides not matched to a gene: 8. This CDR3 reads CASSGDSSWNTIYF. In DNA form, the CDR3 reads TGTGCCAGCAGCGGGGACAGTTCCTGGAACACCATATATTTT.

The chain's CDR3 is CASSLTLWGGEQFF. The CDR3 region has the DNA TGTGCCAGCAGCCTTACGTTGTGGGGCGGTGAGCAGTTCTTC. The chain recombines TRBV4-2 with TRBJ2-1, with D possibly being TRBD1 (5 bases). V was cut by 4 bases and J by 9 bases, with 16 bases left in between. CDR1 is LGHNA, CDR2 YNFKEQ, per germline. The CDR3 runs 14 residues.

The chain combines TRBV25-1 with TRBJ1-1; TRBD1 is a possible D gene (6 bases). The V end lost 1 base, the J end lost 2 bases, and 8 bases lay between the germline ends. Germline CDR1 MGHDK, CDR2 SYGVNS. The CDR3 covers 14 residues. The CDR3 loop is CASSEWGRNTEAFF. CDR3 nucleotide sequence: TGTGCCAGCAGTGAATGGGGGCGTAACACTGAAGCTTTCTTT.

J is TRBJ2-5 and V is TRBV5-1; the D gene is possibly TRBD1 (6 bases). Germline CDR1 is SGHRS and CDR2 is YFSETQ. This CDR3 comprises 17 residues. V was clipped by 0 bases and J by 1 base, with 16 bases between them. CDR3 loop: CASSLVPDRQTQETQYF. CDR3 sequence (DNA): TGCGCCAGCAGCTTGGTTCCAGACAGGCAGACCCAAGAGACCCAGTACTTC.

The chain uses TRBV28 and TRBJ2-5; D not resolved. The CDR3 has 13 amino acids. The V and J ends lost 7 bases and 6 bases respectively, with 15 bases between them. Germline assignment: CDR1 MDHEN and CDR2 SYDVKM. This chain's CDR3 is CASKGSGRQTQYF. DNA of the CDR3: TGTGCCAGCAAAGGTTCAGGCCGGCAGACCCAGTACTTC.

The DNA of the CDR3 is TGCAGCGGAGGACAGGGTTTGTACGTGGGAGAGACCCAGTACTTC. Translation gives CSGGQGLYVGETQYF. The rearrangement links TRBV29-1 to TRBJ2-5, with 8 positions matching TRBD1. The germline gives CDR1 SQVTM, CDR2 ANQGSEA. Trimming removed 7 bases from V and 4 bases from J; junction bases left unmatched: 14. There are 15 residues in the CDR3.

There are a few counts of this clone. The chain is built from TRBV5-1 and TRBJ1-2; TRBD1 aligns across 9 bases. V trimming: 4 bases; J trimming: 2 bases; junction bases outside the gene matches: 6. The CDR3 spans 15 residues. CDR1 is SGHRS, CDR2 YFSETQ, per germline. CDR3 sequence (DNA): TGCGCCAGCAGCATACAGGGGGCGGTAAACTATGGCTACACCTTC. It yields the protein CASSIQGAVNYGYTF. Full variable domain (missing parts from reference TRBV5-1 and TRBJ1-2): KAGVTQTPRYLIKTRGQQVTLSCSPISGHRSVSWYQQTPGQGLQFLFEYFSETQRNKGNFPGRFSGRQFSNSRSEMNVSTLELGDSALYLCASSIQGAVNYGYTFGSGTRLTVV.

The CDR3 nucleotides read TGTGCCACCAGCAGAGATATCGTGGGCCGTGCAACTAATGAAAAACTGTTTTTT. It yields the protein CATSRDIVGRATNEKLFF. The chain recombines TRBV15 with TRBJ1-4, with D unclear. The CDR3 contains 18 residues. CDR1 is LNHNV and CDR2 is YYDKDF in the germline V gene (reference sequence). The ends were cut back, 0 bases at V and 0 bases at J, with 14 bases in the middle.

The chain carries TRBV2 and TRBJ2-7, with 7 nucleotides matching TRBD2. The CDR3 totals 14 residues. V lost 4 bases and J lost 2; bases outside the gene matches: 5. Germline V gives CDR1 SNHLY, CDR2 FYNNEI. CDR3 bases: TGTGCCAGCAGTGCCCTGAGCGGGGCCTACGAGCAGTACTTC. Protein sequence: CASSALSGAYEQYF.

The genes are TRBV28 and TRBJ2-1; D might be TRBD1 (6 bases). Germline V gene data show CDR1 as MDHEN and CDR2 as SYDVKM. Trimming took 10 bases from V and 4 from J, leaving 23 bases between them. This CDR3 spans 16 amino acids. The CDR3 DNA sequence: TGTGCCACCTTGTCCCCGGACAGTAACTCGTACAATGAGCAGTTCTTC. Amino acids: CATLSPDSNSYNEQFF. Full variable domain (outside the CDR3, taken from reference TRBV28 and TRBJ2-1): DVKVTQSSRYLVKRTGEKVFLECVQDMDHENMFWYRQDPGLGLRLIYFSYDVKMKEKGDIPEGYSVSREKKERFSLILESASTNQTSMYLCATLSPDSNSYNEQFFGPGTRLTVL.

V usage is TRBV28 and J usage is TRBJ1-2, with D maybe TRBD1 (6 bases). With 11 bases removed from V and 10 bases from J, the gap between germline ends came to 20 bases. Germline values: CDR1 MDHEN, CDR2 SYDVKM. CDR3 size: 12 residues. This chain's CDR3 is CAALGGQGVYTF. CDR3 sequence (DNA): TGTGCCGCCTTGGGGGGGCAGGGTGTCTACACCTTC.

This clone was detected a few times. Sequence at one end of the junction differs from germline and may be a read error. V usage is TRBV7-9 and J usage is TRBJ2-5, with a weak D call TRBD1 (5 bases). This CDR3 region has 16 residues. The germline V gene encodes CDR1 SEHNR and CDR2 FQNEAQ (reference sequence). The CDR3 spells CSSSLGSTAQKEAQYF. Here the CDR3 DNA reads TGTTCCAGCAGCTTAGGATCGACAGCCCAGAAAGAGGCCCAGTACTTC.

The rearrangement joins TRBV5-1 to TRBJ2-7; 13 bases line up with TRBD2. In germline, CDR1 is SGHRS, CDR2 YFSETQ. The CDR3 length is 15 residues. V was clipped by 4 bases and J by 4 bases; unmatched bases: 5. CDR3: CASSQRGLAGYEQYF. CDR3 coding DNA: TGCGCCAGCAGCCAGAGGGGACTAGCGGGGTACGAGCAGTACTTC.

The chain carries TRBV9 and TRBJ1-1, with 9 positions matching TRBD1. The CDR3 loop spans 13 amino acids. Per germline, CDR1 SGDLS and CDR2 YYNGEE. Unmatched junction bases numbered 9, after V lost 4 bases and J lost 11 bases. CDR3 residues: CASSPSNRGLAFF. CDR3 sequence (DNA): TGTGCCAGCAGCCCAAGTAACAGGGGGCTGGCTTTCTTT.

The chain combines TRBV6-1 with TRBJ1-1, with 8 positions matching TRBD1. This CDR3 is 14 amino acids long. The germline CDR1 and CDR2 sequences are MNHNS and SASEGT. The trim removed 6 bases at V and 3 bases at J, leaving 6 bases unmatched. The CDR3 spells CASRPTGGDTEAFF. The CDR3 nucleotides read TGTGCCAGCAGACCAACAGGGGGTGACACTGAAGCTTTCTTT.

The chain employs TRBV28 and TRBJ2-7, with D possibly being TRBD2 (6 bases). The V gene lost 8 bases and the J gene lost 1 base, with 15 bases spanning the gap. Per germline, CDR1 MDHEN and CDR2 SYDVKM. The CDR3 runs to 14 residues. The CDR3 sequence is CASRVGGWSYEQYF. The DNA for the CDR3 is TGTGCCAGCCGGGTGGGGGGATGGTCCTACGAGCAGTACTTC. Full variable domain (remainder filled in from reference TRBV28 and TRBJ2-7): DVKVTQSSRYLVKRTGEKVFLECVQDMDHENMFWYRQDPGLGLRLIYFSYDVKMKEKGDIPEGYSVSREKKERFSLILESASTNQTSMYLCASRVGGWSYEQYFGPGTRLTVT.

This clone was observed a few times. The CDR3 reads CASTRGTNTEAFF. The DNA of the CDR3 is TGTGCCAGCACTAGGGGCACGAACACTGAAGCTTTCTTT. This rearrangement joins TRBV6-6 to TRBJ1-1; tentative D call: TRBD1 (5 bases). CDR3 length: 13 amino acids. Germline-derived CDR1 and CDR2 are MNHNY and SVGAGI (reference sequence). Trimming removed 7 bases at V and 1 base at J, with 10 bases between.

This clone has a single count. The genes are TRBV7-2 and TRBJ2-7; 9 bases are a match to TRBD2. Germline CDR1 and CDR2: SGHTA and FQGNSA. The CDR3 loop spans 16 amino acids. The ends lost 5 bases at V and 2 bases at J; junction bases unmatched: 10. For the CDR3, the DNA is TGTGCCAGCAGCGTACCTGGTTTAGCGGGAGCCTACGAGCAGTACTTC. It codes for CASSVPGLAGAYEQYF.